The 4 T cell receptor beta chains below all came from one sample that was sequenced in a study of Ad26.COV2.S vaccination and SARS-CoV-2 variants. Produced via immunoSEQ multiplex PCR; TCRdb's table is partial and in-frame only. The sample carries about 480,000 clones, around nine tenths recorded once. Specified treatment: about 20 received Ad26.COV2.S at low or high dose, single or two shots; 5 received placebo; per-sample allocation not given. All samples were drawn on day 63, counting from the first vaccine or placebo injection. The material was peripheral blood, obtained in a trial of Ad26.COV2.S vaccine versus placebo. The receptors were sampled from a person between 18 and 60 years old who received the Ad26.COV2.S COVID-19 vaccine or a placebo.

The V gene is TRBV6-6, the J gene TRBJ2-1, with D perhaps matching TRBD2 (7 bases). The CDR3 spans 13 residues. The germline gives CDR1 MNHNY, CDR2 SVGAGI (reference sequence). The V and J ends lost 4 bases and 7 bases respectively, with 11 bases between them. The CDR3 DNA follows: TGTGCCAGCAGTTGGGGGGGGCAAAATGAGCAGTTCTTC. Amino acids: CASSWGGQNEQFF.

J is TRBJ1-2 and V is TRBV4-3; perhaps TRBD1 as D (5 bases). The CDR3 loop spans 15 amino acids. V lost 0 bases and J lost 5, with 13 bases in between. CDR1 is LGHNA, CDR2 YSLEER, per germline. The CDR3 here is CASSQESDRRYGYTF. The CDR3 DNA follows: TGCGCCAGCAGCCAAGAATCCGACAGAAGATATGGCTACACCTTC.

This chain connects TRBV28 to TRBJ1-2; tentative D call: TRBD1 (5 bases). Germline loops: CDR1 MDHEN, CDR2 SYDVKM. This CDR3 spans 15 amino acids. The V end was cut by 6 bases, the J end by 7 bases, with 21 bases between. CDR3 coding DNA: TGTGCCAGCAGCAGACATGCTCGCGGGGGAGGTGGCTACACCTTC. It is translated as CASSRHARGGGGYTF.

V usage is TRBV7-9 and J usage is TRBJ2-3; tentatively, D is TRBD2 (6 bases). CDR3 length equals 13 residues. V dropped 7 bases and J dropped 1 base, with 9 bases sitting between them. Looked up from germline, CDR1 is SEHNR and CDR2 is FQNEAQ (reference sequence). CDR3 sequence reads: CASKLAGTDTQYF. CDR3 nucleotides: TGTGCCAGCAAGTTAGCGGGCACAGATACGCAGTATTTT.